The following is a T cell receptor beta chain sequence with its context. The target antigen is unknown. The data were obtained in a study of cytomegalovirus exposure and HLA in healthy donors. Whole-study findings and limits: Per a prior analysis, the majority of TCR beta V segments were productive roughly 87% or roughly 30% of the time. It was only CMV serostatus that was available as immune exposure information.

Germline CDR1 SGHTA, CDR2 FQGNSA. V shed 1 base, J shed 0 bases, and the junction held 4 bases outside the gene matches. This CDR3 has 17 amino acids. In the PCR, 60 Vbeta and 13 Jbeta primers were used. Sequencing used immunoSEQ multiplex PCR; TCRdb keeps in-frame clones, though not all of them. The sample shows about 180,000 clones, around 80% of them seen only once. The receptor was derived from an older woman in good health and CMV-seropositive. V gene TRBV7-2 combines with J gene TRBJ2-7; 12 bases are a match to TRBD2. Material for sequencing was PBMCs. The DNA of the CDR3 is TGTGCCAGCAGCTTAGGAGGGACTAGCGGGTTCTCCTACGAGCAGTACTTC. Translation gives CASSLGGTSGFSYEQYF.